Listed here are 18 T cell receptor beta chains from one sample, sequenced in a study of cytomegalovirus exposure and HLA in healthy donors. Measured with immunoSEQ multiplex PCR; TCRdb has only the in-frame clones, and not every one. Among 230,000 or so clones listed, almost 90% were seen once. The sample was PBMCs. The source of these receptors is a woman aged 18-35 years in good health and CMV-seronegative.

This clone was seen just once. The rearrangement uses TRBV29-1 and TRBJ2-2; 8 nucleotides align to TRBD1. From germline, CDR1 is SQVTM and CDR2 ANQGSEA. This CDR3 is built from 15 residues. The J segment lost 1 base and the V segment lost 4 bases, leaving 5 bases of the junction unmatched. The CDR3 region has the DNA TGCAGCGTTGCCCCCGGGACAGGGAACACCGGGGAGCTGTTTTTT. Residues: CSVAPGTGNTGELFF.

The chain has TRBV29-1 and TRBJ2-5, with 10 bases lining up with TRBD2. The J segment lost 0 bases and the V segment lost 6 bases, leaving 13 bases of the junction unmatched. The germline V gene encodes CDR1 SQVTM and CDR2 ANQGSEA. This CDR3 contains 17 residues. The CDR3, as DNA: TGCAGCGTCGAGGGCAGCGGGAGGGCCCTGTACCAAGAGACCCAGTACTTC. It specifies CSVEGSGRALYQETQYF.

The chain combines TRBV29-1 with TRBJ1-2; TRBD1 matches at 7 bases. V trimming: 2 bases; J trimming: 14 bases; junction bases outside the gene matches: 2. Germline-derived CDR1 and CDR2 are SQVTM and ANQGSEA. This CDR3 contains 9 residues. The CDR3 DNA is TGCAGCGTTGAATCAGGGGGAACCTTC. Amino acids: CSVESGGTF.

This clone was found once. The chain couples TRBV11-2 to TRBJ2-3; a possible D gene is TRBD1 (5 bases). This CDR3 is built from 16 residues. Trimming pared 1 base from V and 2 bases from J, leaving 13 bases between. Germline CDR1 and CDR2: SGHAT and FQNNGV. The CDR3: CASSLVGRVHTDTQYF. DNA for the CDR3: TGTGCCAGCAGCTTAGTCGGCAGGGTGCACACAGATACGCAGTATTTT.

The table lists this clone with a count of one. V is TRBV4-2 and J is TRBJ2-7; 9 bases agree with TRBD2. V gave up 3 bases and J gave up 0 bases; unmatched junction bases: 6. Per germline, CDR1 LGHNA and CDR2 YNFKEQ. The CDR3 has 16 amino acids. The CDR3 region is CASSHLSGRRSYEQYF. The DNA for the CDR3 is TGTGCCAGCAGCCACTTAAGCGGGAGGCGCTCCTACGAGCAGTACTTC.

V is TRBV10-3 and J is TRBJ2-5; D is perhaps TRBD2 (6 bases). Germline CDR1 ENHRY, CDR2 SYGVKD. The CDR3 has 13 residues. With 6 bases removed from V and 5 bases from J, the gap between germline ends came to 13 bases. The CDR3 loop is CAISVGGRETQYF. In DNA, the CDR3 is TGTGCCATCAGCGTGGGGGGACGGGAGACCCAGTACTTC.

The chain links TRBV28 to TRBJ2-1; 9 nucleotides agree with TRBD2. The length of the CDR3 is 17 residues. The trim removed 3 bases at V and 6 bases at J, leaving 12 bases unmatched. The germline V gene has CDR1 MDHEN and CDR2 SYDVKM. In DNA, the CDR3 is TGTGCCAGCAGTTTTTCCGCGGTAGCGGGAGTCGGCAATGAGCAGTTCTTC. Protein sequence: CASSFSAVAGVGNEQFF.

The rearrangement joins TRBV30 to TRBJ2-7; tentative D call: TRBD1 (6 bases). V was pared by 5 bases and J by 5 bases, with 7 bases between. The CDR3 is 10 amino acids. Germline CDR1 and CDR2: GTSNPN and SVGIG (reference sequence). CDR3 residues: CAWGDNEQYF. CDR3 in DNA: TGTGCCTGGGGGGACAACGAGCAGTACTTC.

V gene TRBV18 combines with J gene TRBJ1-4; no definite D call. Trimming pared 2 bases from V and 8 bases from J, leaving 9 bases between. This CDR3 is built from 13 residues. CDR1 is KGHSH and CDR2 is LQKENI in the germline V gene. The CDR3 protein is CASSPRGREKLFF. Written as DNA, the CDR3 is TGTGCCAGCTCACCAAGAGGTAGAGAAAAACTGTTTTTT.

The genes are TRBV9 and TRBJ2-5; 12 nucleotides line up with TRBD2. J lost 7 bases, V lost 0 bases, and 4 bases had no gene match. The CDR3 contains 15 residues. The germline CDR1 and CDR2 sequences are SGDLS and YYNGEE. CDR3 in DNA: TGTGCCAGCAGCGTAGGACTAGCGGGAGTAGGGACCCAGTACTTC. It specifies CASSVGLAGVGTQYF.

The V call is TRBV18, the J call TRBJ1-5, with D unresolved. V was trimmed by 0 bases and J by 0 bases, leaving 9 bases between them. The CDR3 is 16 amino acids. Germline CDR1 KGHSH, CDR2 LQKENI. CDR3 nucleotides: TGTGCCAGCTCACCACCTTCCAGAAATAGCAATCAGCCCCAGCATTTT. This encodes CASSPPSRNSNQPQHF.

The V gene is TRBV6-1, the J gene TRBJ2-7; no clear D gene. Trimming cost V 3 bases and J 6 bases, with 6 bases left between them. The length of the CDR3 is 11 residues. Germline V gene data show CDR1 as MNHNS and CDR2 as SASEGT. CDR3 sequence: CASSDDFEQYF. CDR3 bases: TGTGCCAGCAGTGATGACTTCGAGCAGTACTTC.

V usage is TRBV27 and J usage is TRBJ1-3; 9 bases align to TRBD1. Unmatched junction bases numbered 5, after V lost 2 bases and J lost 3 bases. This CDR3 is 16 amino acids long. The germline gives CDR1 MNHEY, CDR2 SMNVEV (reference sequence). The CDR3 loop is CASSLRGTGFGNTIYF. The DNA for the CDR3 is TGTGCCAGCAGTTTAAGAGGGACAGGGTTTGGAAACACCATATATTTT.

This clone came up once. The chain has TRBV28 and TRBJ2-7; D is perhaps TRBD1 (5 bases). The CDR3 runs to 14 residues. Per the germline V gene, CDR1 is MDHEN and CDR2 is SYDVKM. Trimming removed 1 base from V and 1 base from J, with 8 bases in between. This chain's CDR3 is CASSLLQESYEQYF. In DNA form, the CDR3 reads TGTGCCAGCAGTTTATTACAGGAGTCCTACGAGCAGTACTTC.

The chain has TRBV5-8 and TRBJ2-5; TRBD2 might be the D (5 bases). The CDR3 runs to 14 residues. Trimming took off 4 bases at V and 4 bases at J, with 14 bases between the two ends. CDR1 is SGHTS and CDR2 is YDEGEE in the germline V gene. Here the CDR3 DNA reads TGTGCCAGCAGCGAGGCTCGGGAACGAGAGACCCAGTACTTC. Protein product: CASSEARERETQYF.

The V call is TRBV27, the J call TRBJ2-3; maybe TRBD1 (6 bases). The germline V gene has CDR1 MNHEY and CDR2 SMNVEV (reference sequence). This CDR3 has 15 residues. V lost 8 bases to trimming and J lost 1 base, with 16 bases between them. The CDR3: CASSTTGSGTDTQYF. The CDR3 region has the DNA TGTGCCAGCTCCACAACAGGGTCGGGCACAGATACGCAGTATTTT.

The rearrangement joins TRBV28 to TRBJ2-1, with 7 bases identical to TRBD1. Unmatched junction bases numbered 10, after V lost 6 bases and J lost 5 bases. CDR3 length: 15 amino acids. Germline CDR1 and CDR2: MDHEN and SYDVKM. For the CDR3, the DNA is TGTGCCAGCAGCACCACCGGGACAGAACACAATGAGCAGTTCTTC. This gives the protein CASSTTGTEHNEQFF.

This chain uses TRBV5-1 with TRBJ2-3, with D hard to call. The V and J ends lost 2 bases and 6 bases respectively, with 13 bases between them. Germline assignment: CDR1 SGHRS and CDR2 YFSETQ. This CDR3 has 14 amino acids. CDR3 nucleotides: TGCGCCAGCAGCTTAGGAGTAGACTCGGATACGCAGTATTTT. Protein sequence: CASSLGVDSDTQYF.